A selection of T cell receptor beta chains follows, all from one sample in a study of graft-versus-host responses after intestinal transplantation. The protocol was immunoSEQ multiplex PCR, while the TCRdb copy is restricted to in-frame clones and leaves out a portion. The sample lists 37,000 or so clones, roughly 87% seen once, with under 20% in the top ten. The material sequenced was ileum tissue, taken about 28 weeks after intestinal transplant. All receptors come from a human patient who received an intestinal transplant, so some T cells may come from the graft donor. CDR3s include the opening cysteine and the closing phenylalanine or tryptophan. D genes are given only for firm matches. Only some rows state a clone size, as once, few, many or a class for expanded clones.

abundance	j_gene	d_gene	v_gene	CDR3aa	CDR3nt
-	TRBJ1-5	TRBD1	TRBV19	CASSIFSGTENSNQPQHF	TGTGCCAGTAGTATTTTTTCGGGGACAGAGAATAGCAATCAGCCCCAGCATTTT
-	TRBJ2-7	TRBD2	TRBV2	CASGWTSGGIRYEQYF	TGTGCCAGCGGCTGGACTAGCGGAGGGATCCGATACGAGCAGTACTTC
-	TRBJ1-6	-	TRBV30	CACQTLVLGSPLHF	TGTGCCTGCCAGACGCTGGTCTTGGGATCACCCCTCCACTTT
-	TRBJ2-7	-	TRBV4-1	CASSQRSTYEQYF	TGCGCCAGCAGCCAACGGAGCACCTACGAGCAGTACTTC
-	TRBJ2-2	-	TRBV9	CASSVEAGDTGELFF	TGTGCCAGCAGCGTAGAGGCAGGAGACACCGGGGAGCTGTTTTTT
-	TRBJ2-2	TRBD1	TRBV7-9	CASSLWTGVNTGELFF	TGTGCCAGCAGCTTATGGACAGGGGTGAACACCGGGGAGCTGTTTTTT
-	TRBJ2-7	-	TRBV5-1	CASSSTGPSYEQYF	TGCGCCAGCAGCAGCACAGGGCCCTCCTACGAGCAGTACTTC
-	TRBJ2-1	-	TRBV4-1	CASSQGYEQFF	TGCGCCAGCAGCCAAGGATACGAGCAGTTCTTC
-	TRBJ2-3	-	TRBV11-2	CASSPYPRVTDTQYF	TGTGCCAGCAGCCCGTACCCTAGGGTCACAGATACGCAGTATTTT
-	TRBJ1-2	TRBD1	TRBV7-9	CASSLAGQGAGGYTF	TGTGCCAGCAGCTTAGCGGGACAGGGGGCTGGTGGCTACACCTTC
-	TRBJ2-1	TRBD2	TRBV4-1	CASRAGSSYNEQFF	TGCGCCAGCAGAGCGGGGAGCTCCTACAATGAGCAGTTCTTC
once	TRBJ1-6	-	TRBV7-8	CASSFGDSPLHF	TGTGCCAGCAGCTTCGGGGATTCACCCCTCCACTTT
-	TRBJ1-1	-	TRBV18	CASSLSNTEAFF	TGTGCCAGCTCACTTTCGAACACTGAAGCTTTCTTT
-	TRBJ2-1	TRBD2	TRBV28	CASSFVPGLAFGGSSYNEQFF	TGTGCCAGCAGTTTTGTCCCGGGACTAGCTTTCGGGGGTAGCTCCTACAATGAGCAGTTCTTC
-	TRBJ2-7	-	TRBV5-1	CASSEEDGAYEQYF	TGCGCCAGCAGCGAAGAGGACGGTGCCTACGAGCAGTACTTC
-	TRBJ2-7	-	TRBV7-9	CASSLAGSPYEQYF	TGTGCCAGCAGCTTAGCGGGGTCACCCTACGAGCAGTACTTC
-	TRBJ2-1	TRBD2	TRBV6-1	CASLWASGLDEQFF	TGTGCCAGCCTGTGGGCTAGCGGTCTCGATGAGCAGTTCTTC
-	TRBJ2-7	TRBD2	TRBV11-2	CASSLVTPGTRRLEQYF	TGTGCCAGCAGCTTAGTGACCCCCGGGACTAGAAGGCTCGAGCAGTACTTC
few	TRBJ2-1	-	TRBV5-1	CASSLDGTSNEQFF	TGCGCCAGCAGCTTGGATGGGACAAGCAATGAGCAGTTCTTC
-	TRBJ2-2	-	TRBV5-1	CASSFLAGAPGELFF	TGCGCCAGCAGCTTCCTGGCCGGGGCGCCTGGGGAGCTGTTTTTT
-	TRBJ2-1	TRBD2	TRBV9	CASSPTGTSGTREQFF	TGTGCCAGCAGCCCCACCGGGACTAGCGGTACTCGGGAGCAGTTCTTC
-	TRBJ1-2	-	TRBV11-2	CASSWGDGHEGYTF	TGTGCCAGCAGCTGGGGGGACGGCCATGAGGGCTACACCTTC
-	TRBJ2-7	-	TRBV15	CATSRWGGRDSGPEQYF	TGTGCCACCAGCAGATGGGGGGGACGGGACAGCGGTCCTGAGCAGTACTTC
-	TRBJ2-7	TRBD1	TRBV27	CASSWTGSPYEQYF	TGTGCCAGCAGCTGGACAGGGTCCCCCTACGAGCAGTACTTC
-	TRBJ1-2	-	TRBV6-1	CASSESSGLTNYGYTF	TGTGCCAGCAGCGAAAGCTCGGGACTGACTAACTATGGCTACACCTTC
-	TRBJ2-1	-	TRBV12-5	CASGLGVNEQFF	TGTGCTAGTGGTTTGGGAGTTAATGAGCAGTTCTTC
-	TRBJ2-5	TRBD1	TRBV5-8	CASSPGLTGGKEETQYF	TGTGCCAGCAGCCCTGGATTGACAGGGGGCAAGGAAGAGACCCAGTACTTC
-	TRBJ2-1	-	TRBV7-9	CASSLTGVGGEQFF	TGTGCCAGCAGCTTGACGGGGGTCGGCGGTGAGCAGTTCTTC
-	TRBJ1-1	-	TRBV29-1	CSAGLSTNTEAFF	TGCAGCGCGGGACTGTCTACGAACACTGAAGCTTTCTTT
-	TRBJ2-7	-	TRBV13	CASSPGGPYEQYF	TGTGCCAGCAGTCCCGGAGGGCCCTACGAGCAGTACTTC
-	TRBJ2-3	TRBD1	TRBV9	CASSAGTGWDTQYF	TGTGCCAGCAGCGCCGGGACAGGGTGGGATACGCAGTATTTT
-	TRBJ2-7	TRBD1	TRBV25-1	CASFLGTESSYEQYF	TGTGCCAGCTTTCTCGGGACAGAAAGCTCCTACGAGCAGTACTTC
-	TRBJ2-7	-	TRBV5-1	CASSLGDGSYEQYF	TGCGCCAGCAGCTTGGGGGACGGTTCCTACGAGCAGTACTTC
-	TRBJ2-1	-	TRBV7-7	CASQAPEQFF	TGTGCTAGTCAGGCACCTGAGCAGTTCTTC
-	TRBJ2-7	-	TRBV5-1	CASSLALATAEQYF	TGCGCCAGCAGCTTGGCACTAGCTACCGCCGAGCAGTACTTC
-	TRBJ1-1	TRBD1	TRBV18	CASSPRTGEAFF	TGTGCCAGCTCACCTAGGACAGGGGAAGCTTTCTTT
-	TRBJ1-1	TRBD1	TRBV28	CASSDRGLGTEAFF	TGTGCCAGCAGTGACAGGGGGCTGGGAACTGAAGCTTTCTTT
-	TRBJ2-1	-	TRBV7-9	CASSLWGSRWDNEQFF	TGTGCCAGCAGCTTATGGGGTAGCAGGTGGGACAATGAGCAGTTCTTC
-	TRBJ1-3	-	TRBV5-4	CASSFGGVGSGNTIYF	TGTGCCAGCAGCTTTGGAGGGGTCGGCTCTGGAAACACCATATATTTT
-	TRBJ2-1	-	TRBV4-1	CASSSTPAVKFQGQFF	TGCGCCAGCAGCTCGACCCCAGCGGTCAAGTTTCAAGGGCAGTTCTTC
-	TRBJ1-4	-	TRBV5-1	CASSLVIFAVPHEKLFF	TGCGCCAGCAGCTTGGTAATATTCGCCGTACCACATGAAAAACTGTTTTTT
few	TRBJ1-5	TRBD1	TRBV30	CAWSTGQEGQPQHF	TGTGCCTGGAGTACCGGACAGGAAGGTCAGCCCCAGCATTTT
-	TRBJ2-3	-	TRBV6-5	CASSSSPSRTDTQYF	TGTGCCAGCAGTTCCTCTCCCTCACGTACAGATACGCAGTATTTT
-	TRBJ2-1	TRBD2	TRBV5-6	CASSYLAANNEQFF	TGTGCCAGCAGCTACCTAGCGGCAAACAATGAGCAGTTCTTC
-	TRBJ2-7	TRBD1	TRBV28	CASRNRGPYEQYF	TGTGCCAGCAGGAACAGGGGTCCATACGAGCAGTACTTC
-	TRBJ2-5	-	TRBV1	CTSSHSRKETQYF	TGCACCAGCAGCCATTCTAGGAAGGAGACCCAGTACTTC
-	TRBJ2-2	TRBD2	TRBV11-1	CASSLEASGGAYTGELFF	TGTGCCAGCAGCCTGGAGGCTAGCGGGGGGGCGTACACCGGGGAGCTGTTTTTT
-	TRBJ1-2	TRBD1	TRBV28	CASSGQGRSYTF	TGTGCCAGCAGCGGACAGGGTCGAAGCTACACCTTC
-	TRBJ1-4	-	TRBV6-6	CASSSREYEKLFF	TGTGCCAGCAGCTCGCGGGAATATGAAAAACTGTTTTTT
-	TRBJ1-2	TRBD1	TRBV28	CASSETGFGANYGYTF	TGTGCCAGCAGCGAGACAGGGTTTGGGGCTAACTATGGCTACACCTTC
-	TRBJ2-7	-	TRBV18	CASSPDPYEQYF	TGTGCCAGCTCACCGGACCCCTACGAGCAGTACTTC
-	TRBJ1-1	-	TRBV5-4	CASSWDQNTEAFF	TGTGCCAGCAGCTGGGACCAGAACACTGAAGCTTTCTTT
-	TRBJ1-2	-	TRBV11-1	CASSPREGFYGYTF	TGTGCCAGCAGCCCGCGGGAAGGATTCTATGGCTACACCTTC
-	TRBJ1-1	-	TRBV7-9	CASSPPARSDEAFF	TGTGCCAGCAGCCCACCCGCGCGGTCCGATGAAGCTTTCTTT
-	TRBJ1-2	-	TRBV5-1	CASSLAGSNYGYTF	TGCGCCAGCAGCTTGGCAGGGTCTAACTATGGCTACACCTTC
-	TRBJ2-7	-	TRBV29-1	CSVAWRGNYEQYF	TGCAGCGTTGCCTGGCGGGGCAACTACGAGCAGTACTTC
-	TRBJ2-3	-	TRBV4-2	CASSQRGMTDTQYF	TGTGCCAGCAGCCAGCGGGGCATGACAGATACGCAGTATTTT